This T cell receptor (beta chain) was documented in a study of T-cell memory formation after mild COVID-19. Across the whole study: TCR clusters were mostly donor specific.

Looked up from germline, CDR1 is SGHTA and CDR2 is FQGTGA. This CDR3 has 17 amino acids. V lost 5 bases to trimming and J lost 5 bases; unmatched junction nucleotides: 14. This clonotype was counted only a few times. From 5'RACE with constant-segment primers came TCR alpha and TCR beta cDNA libraries that carried sample barcodes and UMIs. MiXCR, applied by TCRdb to the 5' RACE reads, yields one record per CDR3 protein. The table shows approximately 570,000 distinct CDR3 sequences, with about a sixth occurring only once. Sequenced: PBMCs or a T cell subset sorted from them (not recorded which). The sequence derives from an adult woman who had mild COVID-19 (a few samples of this study predate the infection). Cell type and time point are not known. This rearrangement joins TRBV7-3 to TRBJ2-5, with 10 bases fitting TRBD2. CDR3: CASSPRAAGGPGETQYF. The CDR3 region has the DNA TGTGCCAGCAGCCCCCGCGCAGCGGGGGGGCCGGGGGAGACCCAGTACTTC.